A selection of T cell receptor beta chains follows, all from one sample in a study of Ad26.COV2.S vaccination and SARS-CoV-2 variants. Sequencing used immunoSEQ multiplex PCR; TCRdb keeps in-frame clones, though not all of them. The table records 300,000 to 350,000 clones, 85% to 90% of them present only once. The sample in question was peripheral blood, obtained in a trial of Ad26.COV2.S vaccine versus placebo. All receptors come from a person between 18 and 65 years old who received the Ad26.COV2.S COVID-19 vaccine or a placebo. Each CDR3 is given with its conserved first and last residue. The order of the fields is V gene, D gene, clone size, J gene, CDR3 protein, CDR3 DNA. A D gene is named only where the DNA matches it firmly. Some rows mark clone size as missing; the rest say once, few, many or name a class of expanded clone.

>TRBV30|-|-|TRBJ1-1
CAWSGVNTEAFF
TGTGCCTGGAGTGGGGTTAACACTGAAGCTTTCTTT
>TRBV6-5|TRBD1|-|TRBJ1-2
CASSYSGPGQGSGYTF
TGTGCCAGCAGTTACTCAGGACCGGGACAGGGATCTGGCTACACCTTC
>TRBV18|TRBD2|-|TRBJ2-1
CASSPTSGSGNEQFF
TGTGCCAGCTCACCAACTAGCGGGTCCGGAAATGAGCAGTTCTTC
>TRBV18|TRBD1|-|TRBJ1-4
CASSLDRVTNEKLFF
TGTGCCAGCTCACTCGACAGGGTAACTAATGAAAAACTGTTTTTT
>TRBV5-1|-|once|TRBJ2-1
CASSLPLPGDEQFF
TGCGCCAGCAGCTTGCCGCTCCCAGGCGATGAGCAGTTCTTC
>TRBV5-1|TRBD2|-|TRBJ2-5
CASSGGLAGALQETQYF
TGCGCCAGCAGCGGTGGACTAGCGGGGGCACTCCAAGAGACCCAGTACTTC
>TRBV19|-|-|TRBJ1-6
CASPPDNYNSPLHF
TGTGCCAGTCCCCCGGACAACTATAATTCACCCCTCCACTTT
>TRBV6-2/TRBV6-3|TRBD2|-|TRBJ2-1
CASSYSTSYYNNEQFF
TGTGCCAGCAGTTACTCGACTAGCTATTACAACAATGAGCAGTTCTTC
>TRBV5-4|-|once|TRBJ1-2
CASSSKGVAAGYGYTF
TGTGCCAGCAGCTCCAAAGGCGTGGCCGCCGGCTATGGCTACACCTTC
>TRBV9|-|few|TRBJ1-2
CASSDRDSRWYGYTF
TGTGCCAGCAGCGACCGGGACTCAAGATGGTATGGCTACACCTTC
>TRBV29-1|TRBD2|-|TRBJ2-1
CSSSGGSYNEQFF
TGCAGCTCCAGCGGGGGGTCCTACAATGAGCAGTTCTTC
>TRBV14|-|-|TRBJ1-6
CASSQLYQNSPLHF
TGTGCCAGCAGCCAGTTGTACCAGAATTCACCCCTCCACTTT
>TRBV3-1/TRBV3-2|-|-|TRBJ2-7
CASSHSTKEGRSYEQYF
TGTGCCAGCAGCCACTCGACCAAGGAGGGCCGATCCTACGAGCAGTACTTC
>TRBV7-3|-|-|TRBJ2-7
CASSLEHSYEQYF
TGTGCCAGCAGCTTAGAGCACTCCTACGAGCAGTACTTC
>TRBV20-1|-|-|TRBJ1-2
CSGTDYYGYTF
TGCAGTGGAACAGATTACTATGGCTACACCTTC
>TRBV19|-|-|TRBJ1-1
CASSPTGGNTEAFF
TGTGCCAGTAGTCCCACGGGAGGAAACACTGAAGCTTTCTTT
>TRBV25-1|-|-|TRBJ2-3
CASSPWLALDTQYF
TGTGCCAGCAGTCCCTGGCTAGCGTTAGATACGCAGTATTTT
>TRBV6-5|-|-|TRBJ2-7
CASSYRRPGFSYEQYF
TGTGCCAGCAGTTACCGGAGGCCTGGCTTCTCCTACGAGCAGTACTTC
>TRBV2|TRBD2|-|TRBJ2-7
CASSQVGRTSYEQYF
TGTGCCAGCAGCCAAGTGGGGAGGACTAGCTACGAGCAGTACTTC
>TRBV20-1|-|-|TRBJ1-5
CSASSGGSNQPQHF
TGCAGTGCCAGTTCTGGGGGGAGCAATCAGCCCCAGCATTTT
>TRBV5-1|-|-|TRBJ1-4
CASSLVGINEKLFF
TGCGCCAGCAGCTTGGTGGGTATCAATGAAAAACTGTTTTTT
>TRBV30|-|-|TRBJ1-6
CAWSVRKSDSNQGYNSPLHF
TGTGCCTGGAGTGTACGTAAGTCCGACAGCAACCAAGGGTATAATTCACCCCTCCACTTT
>TRBV18|TRBD1|-|TRBJ1-2
CASSPPGQGAYGYTF
TGTGCCAGCTCACCACCGGGACAGGGCGCCTATGGCTACACCTTC
>TRBV27|-|-|TRBJ2-1
CASSFSSYNEQFF
TGTGCCAGCAGTTTTAGCTCCTACAATGAGCAGTTCTTC
>TRBV9|-|-|TRBJ2-3
CASSFPGSGAQYF
TGTGCCAGCAGCTTCCCAGGGTCTGGAGCCCAGTATTTT
>TRBV7-5|-|-|TRBJ2-3
CARSLEERGGRSTDTQYF
TGTGCCAGAAGCTTAGAAGAGCGGGGGGGCCGAAGCACAGATACGCAGTATTTT
>TRBV5-4|-|-|TRBJ2-3
CASSSSQGRTDTQYF
TGTGCCAGCAGCTCATCCCAGGGGCGCACAGATACGCAGTATTTT
>TRBV2|-|once|TRBJ1-2
CASTLGTGYGYGYTF
TGTGCCAGCACACTAGGGACCGGCTATGGTTATGGCTACACCTTC
>TRBV18|-|-|TRBJ1-3
CASSPKPGVSSGNTIYF
TGTGCCAGCTCACCAAAGCCCGGAGTCAGTTCTGGAAACACCATATATTTT
>TRBV24-1|-|-|TRBJ2-2
CATSAYTGELFF
TGTGCCACCAGTGCTTACACCGGGGAGCTGTTTTTT
>TRBV15|-|-|TRBJ1-1
CATSRDRSGTEAFF
TGTGCCACCAGCAGAGATCGGTCGGGCACTGAAGCTTTCTTT
>TRBV2|TRBD2|-|TRBJ2-1
CASIWTSGYPLVNEQFF
TGTGCCAGCATCTGGACTAGCGGGTACCCATTAGTCAATGAGCAGTTCTTC